This record concerns one T cell receptor beta chain sequence. The antigen this receptor binds is unknown. Base qualities are missing; no much larger clone stands one base away. The data belong to a study of cytomegalovirus exposure and HLA in healthy donors (dated by TCRdb to 2016 to 2017). As for the study more broadly: An earlier analysis of about 530 of the donors reported around 280 Gb of sequence data and 117 million unique TCR beta sequences obtained from some 200 million T cells. Roughly 5 DR-DQ haplotypes were handled as single units for association and clustering because linkage in the cohort was strong. About 280 gigabases of sequencing data and 70 million to 85 million unique TCR sequences were included in an early release covering roughly 600 HLA-typed donors. The T cell repertoires of 550 to 850 subjects were profiled by immunosequencing and related to cytomegalovirus serostatus. On average, around 200,000 unique TCR beta nucleotide sequences were sequenced per donor among more than 350 genotyped donors of the cohort, with roughly 20% of those sequences being non-productive. HLA typing included class I and class II loci at four-digit resolution. An earlier analysis of fewer than 700 of the donors applied high-throughput TCR beta sequencing to assess whether each TCR beta V gene segment acted as functional or pseudogenic. A separate validation cohort of roughly 130 different subjects was used in addition to the roughly 620-subject first cohort. Rather than using new phenotypic data, the later analysis identified candidate immune exposures from TCR beta sequences and from how often those sequences occurred across donors. To study patterns of TCR occurrence, a later analysis re-analyzed previously published TCR beta repertoires from hundreds of donors and added high-resolution HLA genotyping. The number of typed donors differed by locus: about 620-640 for A, B, C, DRB1 and DQB1; 522 for DQA1; approximately 600 for DPA1; and 400 to 480 for DPB1. In a later genetic analysis, genome-wide SNP genotypes for about three fifths of the roughly 670 donors were used, and that subset was treated as a discovery cohort. Among the roughly 370 genotyped donors, approximately 82% belonged to the genetic ancestry cluster associated with self-reported Caucasian donors. Donor age, sex, ethnicity and CMV serostatus were compiled together with the repertoire data. All discovery cohort repertoires had been generated using a single sequencing platform. The study aimed to test whether cataloging public T cell receptors could reveal signatures of past pathogen exposure. To predict cytomegalovirus infection status, the study combined high-throughput TCR immunosequencing, statistical association of individual TCRs with disease status, and machine learning.

The cohort was made up of under 800 healthy bone marrow donors. At the time of sampling, all cohort members were nominally healthy, though unrecorded immune exposures were likely present. The donor tested CMV seronegative, placing the donor among the 350 to 400 seronegative members of the cohort. A peripheral blood sample was collected from each donor, and TCR beta sequencing was performed on peripheral blood mononuclear cells. The Qiagen DNeasy Blood Extraction Kit was used to extract genomic DNA from the blood cell samples. The method behind the library was the immunoSEQ multiplex PCR assay. For the multiplex PCR, a mixture combining 60 forward primers for TCR Vbeta segments and 13 reverse primers for TCR Jbeta segments was used. The CDR3 region of rearranged TCR beta genes was amplified from genomic DNA with a multiplex PCR assay. The Illumina HiSeq System was used to sequence the amplified TCR beta libraries as 87-base-pair reads. The authors' analysis ran thus. A later analysis counted around 72 million unique TCR beta chains across the 666 repertoires, and around 12 million of these chains were shared by at least two donors. A nearest-neighbor algorithm error-corrected the raw reads and collapsed the reads into unique sequences, merging closely related sequences to remove PCR and sequencing errors. Alignment of CDR3 sequences to IMGT reference sequences was used to assign V, D and J gene segments. For a sequence to be retained, a match of at least six nucleotides was required to both a V gene segment and a J gene segment. A rearrangement was called productive if the CDR3 had no stop codons and remained in frame with V and J, and every other rearrangement was called non-productive. Following IMGT convention, CDR3 was defined as the stretch from the second conserved V-encoded cysteine to the conserved J-encoded phenylalanine. The earlier analysis of about 560 of the donors excluded any sequence lacking an unambiguous match to a single V gene segment. In an earlier analysis of a few hundred of the donors, a V segment was called functional when productive rearrangements were above 56.7%, and segregating when the standard deviation between donors exceeded 5%. A statistical classification framework was built to diagnose cytomegalovirus status from the catalog of TCR beta chain sequences. V and J gene assignment, in a later analysis, came from comparing TCR nucleotide sequences with IMGT/GENE-DB human TR gene sequences. A later analysis assigned CDR3 sequences and most-parsimonious VDJ recombination scenarios with the TCRdist pipeline. In a later analysis, each TCR beta chain was defined by its CDR3 amino acid sequence together with its V-gene family, and reads without a unique V-gene family were excluded. To address suspected cross-contamination and a sequencing artifact, a later analysis removed roughly 640 highly shared, low-generation-probability nucleotide sequences. A later analysis calculated a clonal expansion index for each public chain from normalized within-repertoire ranks of inferred template counts. In a later analysis, generation probabilities were computed using a VDJ recombination model fitted to out-of-frame rearrangements, and the results were checked against IGoR. Hypergeometric tests were used in a later analysis to score TCR-TCR, TCR-HLA and TCR-CMV co-occurrence, with a repertoire-size bias correction applied to the TCR pairs. False discovery rates were estimated in a later analysis by permuting HLA or CMV assignments 20 times. In a later analysis, co-occurring TCRs were grouped using DBSCAN, with TCRdist sequence similarity added in when clustering inside HLA-allele-positive subsets. Co-occurrence clustering excluded repertoires with fewer than 30,000 or more than 120,000 public chains, plus five with anomalous nucleotide sharing. Held by TCRdb, this immuneACCESS table contains in-frame sequences only and omits some clones. Under half of the omission traces to an unresolved V gene where checked; the cause of the rest is unknown. V, J and clone size were drawn from that table, and D and trimming were deduced from the DNA. This sample is represented by about 140,000 clones; around four fifths of them were singletons. The ten largest clonotypes hold roughly 2.1% of the sample.

Results and caveats for the whole study, not just this receptor: A cluster of highly shared sequence variants was judged likely to be a technical artifact of the sequencing pipeline. According to the authors, the approach could potentially be generalized to other disease states and immunological phenotypes. Specific HLA alleles were associated with roughly 17,000 TCR beta sequences at a false discovery rate of 0.05 in a later analysis. For the cohort, immune exposure information was limited to CMV serostatus. Across donors, most TCR sequences were observed very rarely, whereas some public TCRs were present in many individuals. Compared with equally common non-associated chains, HLA-associated TCR beta chains in a later analysis were more clonally expanded and had lower generation probabilities. The presence/absence analyses assumed that sequencing depth was roughly uniform across donors, and that assumption may not be true. Because counts were too low, roughly 16 rarely observed V segments, including chromosome 9 orphons, were left out of the earlier analysis of a few hundred of the donors. The 87-base-pair reads could not distinguish some IMGT-functional V segments, including TRBV6-2 and TRBV6-3, so those segments were excluded. An earlier analysis of 450 to 750 of the donors showed that most TCR beta V segments appeared in productive rearrangements either about 87% or about 30% of the time, which broadly matched IMGT annotations. Correlated functional status among segregating V segments might reflect linkage disequilibrium, but an unknown experimental factor could not be ruled out. The study gave a list of 150 to 200 TCR beta chains associated with cytomegalovirus. Because HLA typing was unavailable for some donors at each locus, only the typed subset was used in association tests. In a later genetic analysis, fewer N-insertions in productive TCRs were reported among donors in an Asian-associated ancestry cluster than the approximately 710-donor mean. Only TCR beta chains were sequenced in this cohort, and the absence of alpha or paired-chain data limited detectable features. Strong co-occurrence of HLA alleles, especially DR and DQ, made assigning TCR associations to individual alleles difficult. A further reported finding was that TCR beta sequences accurately predicted the HLA-A and HLA-B alleles for most subjects in the first cohort. Cytomegalovirus status was reported to be diagnosed by the classifier with high specificity and sensitivity in both the original and validation cohorts. In vitro tests confirmed that a few of the cytomegalovirus-associated TCR beta chains recognize cytomegalovirus antigens. A later analysis found that TCR association rates varied across HLA loci, with DRB1 alleles showing the most associated TCRs and HLA-C alleles the fewest. V-gene and J-gene trimming of TCR beta chains was associated with a missense DCLRE1C variant in a later genetic analysis, and the association was replicated in an independent cohort. In a later analysis, most CMV-associated TCR beta chains were found to appear HLA-restricted, with HLA associations seemingly driven largely by CMV exposure. Several of the top co-occurrence clusters appeared to be linked to parvovirus B19, influenza, CMV and Epstein-Barr virus, according to a later analysis.

Including cysteine and phenylalanine, the CDR3 has 14 amino acids. CDR3 DNA only is kept here, 42 bases in frame from base 1. The germline V gene specifies SGHTA as CDR1 and FQGNSA as CDR2. Trimming takes 7 bases off V and 2 bases off J; junction bases not matched to a gene: 7. This clonotype originated in a woman aged 40 to 50 in good health and CMV-seronegative. Sequenced sample: PBMCs. The chain employs TRBV7-2 and TRBJ2-7; 8 central bases correspond to TRBD2. The nucleotides are TGTGCCAGCACCAACCGGGGGGGTGCCTACGAGCAGTACTTC. Its translation is CASTNRGGAYEQYF.